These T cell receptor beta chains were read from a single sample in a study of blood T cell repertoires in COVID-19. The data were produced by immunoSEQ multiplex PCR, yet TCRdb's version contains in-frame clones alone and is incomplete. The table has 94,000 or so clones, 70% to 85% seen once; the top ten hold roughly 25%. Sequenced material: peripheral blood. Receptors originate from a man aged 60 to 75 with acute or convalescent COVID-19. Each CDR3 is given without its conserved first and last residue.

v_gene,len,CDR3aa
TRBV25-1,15,ASSDKRTSGLYNEQF
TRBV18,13,ASSPLGQVSTEAF
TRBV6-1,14,ASSVRSDVTNYGYT
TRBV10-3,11,AISVQETYEQY
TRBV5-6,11,ASSLLKGNEQF
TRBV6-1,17,ASSEAGLAGGWIYNEQF
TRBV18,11,ASSPGSNTEAF
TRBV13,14,ASSLAGLAGVFEQF
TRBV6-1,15,ASSEAGGVGVAEKLF
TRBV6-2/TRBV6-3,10,ASSSPGRAAF
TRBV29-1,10,SVGSGSGELF
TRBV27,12,ASSSTGRNTEAF
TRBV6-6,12,ASRPTGEGNTIY
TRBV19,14,ASSLNGQGPADTQY
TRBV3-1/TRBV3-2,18,ASREAPLTGVLVYTDTQY
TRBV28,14,ASSSSGGQGYNEQF
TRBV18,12,ASSQDSSGNTIY
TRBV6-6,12,ASTRGQKNSPLH
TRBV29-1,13,SGVAGLVGNTEAF
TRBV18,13,ASSPDRVKQETQY
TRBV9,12,ASSPQPTSYGYT
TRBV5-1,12,ASSPPRVTDTQY
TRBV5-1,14,ASSLAGGTRQETQY
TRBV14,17,ASSPPLWRGVHGTGELF
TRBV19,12,ASSYGTGAYEQY
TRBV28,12,ASSSPDREQPQH
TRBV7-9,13,ASSLLETPYNEQF
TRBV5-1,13,ASSLVPGVNYGYT
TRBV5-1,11,ASNRQDNTEAF
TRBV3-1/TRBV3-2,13,ASSQEASPGSPLH
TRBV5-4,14,ASSLGGGRANYGYT
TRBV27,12,ASRSQGGHTEAF
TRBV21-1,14,ASSTKTKEKNQPQH
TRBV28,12,ASSFSGGIYEQY
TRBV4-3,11,ASSTGVHTEAF
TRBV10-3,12,AISGTGEIDGYT
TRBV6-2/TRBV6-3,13,ASSSFNSGGETQY
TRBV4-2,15,ASSQGFAGDANTEAF
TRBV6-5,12,ASMRGTANSPLH
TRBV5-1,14,ASSLQAESFRETQY
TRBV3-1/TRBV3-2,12,ASSTGLTDYEQY
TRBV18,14,ASSPGQGGQNTEAF